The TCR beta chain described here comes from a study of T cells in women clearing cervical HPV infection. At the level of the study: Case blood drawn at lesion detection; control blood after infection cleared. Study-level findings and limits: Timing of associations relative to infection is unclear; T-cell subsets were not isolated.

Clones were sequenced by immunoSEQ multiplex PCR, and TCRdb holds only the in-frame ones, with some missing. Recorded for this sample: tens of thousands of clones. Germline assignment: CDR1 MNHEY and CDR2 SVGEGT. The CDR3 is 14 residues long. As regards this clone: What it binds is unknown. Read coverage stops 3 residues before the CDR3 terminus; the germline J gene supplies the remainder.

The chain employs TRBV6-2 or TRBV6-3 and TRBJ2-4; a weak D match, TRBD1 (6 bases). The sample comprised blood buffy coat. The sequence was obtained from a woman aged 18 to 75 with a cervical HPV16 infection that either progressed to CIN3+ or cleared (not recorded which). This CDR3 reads CASTPIQGHQPQYF. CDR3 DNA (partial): TGTGCCAGCACTCCAATACAGGGACATCAGCCT.